The rows below give T cell receptor beta chains drawn from one sample of a study of Graves' ophthalmopathy and Graves' hyperthyroidism. TCRdb reprocessed the multiplex PCR reads via MiXCR and lists one record per CDR3 protein. The sample lists around 660,000 distinct CDR3 sequences; approximately 39% were seen once. Specimen: peripheral blood. These TCRs come from an adult man with Graves' ophthalmopathy. Each CDR3 is given with its conserved first and last residue. D genes are given only for firm matches. Size is stated for part of the rows, as once, few or many counts, or as a class when the clone is expanded.

CASSWRHTTPWTGTSPLHF	TGTGCCAGCAGTTGGAGACATACCACACCTTGGACAGGGACTTCACCCCTCCACTTT	.	TRBD1	TRBV9	TRBJ1-6
CASAITDISYEQYF	TGTGCTAGTGCTATAACGGACATTTCCTACGAGCAGTACTTC	.	.	TRBV12-5	TRBJ2-7
CASSEGRTIEAFF	TGTGCCAGCAGTGAAGGGCGGACAATTGAAGCTTTCTTT	many	.	TRBV6-1	TRBJ1-1
CSASLGGNQPQHF	TGCAGTGCTAGTTTAGGGGGGAATCAGCCCCAGCATTTT	many	.	TRBV20-1	TRBJ1-5
CASSVDLGRAGDTQYF	TGTGCCAGCAGCGTAGATCTCGGGAGGGCCGGAGATACGCAGTATTTT	few	TRBD2	TRBV9	TRBJ2-3
CASSIGTVANEKLFF	TGTGCCAGTAGTATAGGGACCGTAGCTAATGAAAAACTGTTTTTT	.	.	TRBV19	TRBJ1-4
CASSPEWGTDTQYF	TGTGCCAGCAGCCCCGAGTGGGGCACAGATACGCAGTATTTT	.	.	TRBV12-3/TRBV12-4	TRBJ2-3
CASSFGPVRSPLHF	TGCGCCAGCAGCTTTGGCCCGGTGCGTTCACCCCTCCACTTT	many	.	TRBV5-1	TRBJ1-6
CASKKGSGYEQYF	TGTGCCAGCAAGAAGGGTAGCGGCTACGAGCAGTACTTC	many	.	TRBV6-1	TRBJ2-7
CASSLRPQTTDTQYF	TGTGCCAGCAGCTTAAGGCCTCAGACCACAGATACGCAGTATTTT	.	.	TRBV7-3	TRBJ2-3
CSARSFGGLIHEQYF	TGCAGTGCTAGGTCCTTCGGGGGATTGATCCACGAGCAGTACTTC	many	.	TRBV20-1	TRBJ2-7
CASSLDGQGNTEAFF	TGCGCCAGCAGCTTGGACGGACAGGGGAACACTGAAGCTTTCTTT	few	TRBD1	TRBV5-1	TRBJ1-1
CSAGALAKGQETRYF	TGCAGTGCCGGCGCTCTAGCGAAAGGTCAAGAGACCCGGTACTTC	.	.	TRBV20-1	TRBJ2-5
CASSLRRPGGGYTF	TGTGCCAGCAGCTTAAGGCGGCCAGGGGGTGGCTACACCTTC	many	TRBD1	TRBV13	TRBJ1-2
CSLSGTQPQHF	TGCAGTTTATCCGGGACCCAGCCCCAGCATTTT	.	.	TRBV29-1	TRBJ1-5
CASSFQDTQETQHF	TGTGCCAGCAGCTTCCAGGACACTCAAGAGACCCAGCATTTT	.	.	TRBV7-2	TRBJ1-5
CASSLVTRRGGYTF	TGCGCCAGCAGCTTGGTTACCAGGAGAGGAGGCTACACCTTC	many	.	TRBV5-1	TRBJ1-2
CSAREWAQYF	TGCAGTGCTAGAGAGTGGGCCCAGTACTTC	.	.	TRBV20-1	TRBJ2-5
CASSSKTGYGYTF	TGTGCCAGCAGCTCTAAGACAGGATATGGCTACACCTTC	.	.	TRBV7-9	TRBJ1-2
CAISDRIAEQYF	TGTGCCATCAGTGATAGGATTGCGGAGCAGTACTTC	many	.	TRBV10-3	TRBJ2-7
CASSLAREGPQHF	TGCGCCAGCAGCTTGGCCAGGGAGGGGCCCCAGCATTTT	.	.	TRBV5-1	TRBJ1-5
CASSMSSVNQPQHF	TGTGCCAGTAGTATGTCCAGTGTCAATCAGCCCCAGCATTTT	many	.	TRBV19	TRBJ1-5
CASSQNQLAGGQETQYF	TGTGCCAGCAGCCAAAATCAGCTAGCGGGGGGGCAGGAGACCCAGTACTTC	once	TRBD2	TRBV3-1	TRBJ2-5
CASSPASKAYNSPLHF	TGTGCCAGCAGCCCCGCCTCCAAGGCCTATAATTCACCCCTCCACTTT	few	.	TRBV7-2	TRBJ1-6
CASSVSGAGNTGELFF	TGTGCCAGCAGCGTATCTGGGGCAGGGAACACCGGGGAGCTGTTTTTT	many	.	TRBV7-3	TRBJ2-2
CSALQGNTIYF	TGCAGTGCCTTACAGGGAAACACCATATATTTT	.	.	TRBV20-1	TRBJ1-3
CASSLARVAQPQHF	TGTGCCAGCAGTTTGGCCAGGGTAGCGCAGCCCCAGCATTTT	many	.	TRBV6-6	TRBJ1-5
CAISDSNYGYTF	TGTGCCATCAGCGACAGTAACTATGGCTACACCTTC	many	.	TRBV10-3	TRBJ1-2
CASTTGDRGRYEQYF	TGTGCCAGCACCACAGGGGACAGGGGTAGGTACGAGCAGTACTTC	.	TRBD1	TRBV6-1	TRBJ2-7
CARDRGPQETQYF	TGTGCCAGGGACAGGGGGCCGCAAGAGACCCAGTACTTC	.	TRBD1	TRBV7-6	TRBJ2-5
CASSYSTRGPYEQYF	TGTGCCAGCAGTTACAGTACCAGGGGGCCCTACGAGCAGTACTTC	.	TRBD1	TRBV6-6	TRBJ2-7
CASSLRDRVGANVLTF	TGTGCCAGCAGCTTAAGGGACAGGGTTGGGGCCAACGTCCTGACTTTC	many	TRBD1	TRBV7-9	TRBJ2-6
CASSPFAGPSYEQYF	TGTGCCAGCTCACCCTTCGCGGGGCCGTCCTACGAGCAGTACTTC	.	.	TRBV7-2	TRBJ2-7
CASGLIFSEETQYF	TGTGCTAGTGGTTTGATCTTTTCCGAAGAGACCCAGTACTTC	.	.	TRBV12-5	TRBJ2-5
CASSYRLAGGKNTGELFF	TGTGCCAGCAGCTATCGACTAGCGGGAGGGAAGAACACCGGGGAGCTGTTTTTT	.	TRBD2	TRBV6-2/TRBV6-3	TRBJ2-2
CASSEPGRNNYGYTF	TGTGCCAGCAGCGAACCTGGACGGAATAACTATGGCTACACCTTC	many	.	TRBV7-9	TRBJ1-2
CASSWRGSLTETQYF	TGTGCCAGCAGTTGGAGGGGGTCCTTAACAGAGACCCAGTACTTC	.	.	TRBV12-3/TRBV12-4	TRBJ2-5
CSVGDRGMNTEAFF	TGCAGCGTTGGGGACAGGGGCATGAACACTGAAGCTTTCTTT	.	TRBD1	TRBV29-1	TRBJ1-1
CASSESAGMRFF	TGCGCCAGCAGTGAGTCCGCGGGGATGCGGTTTTTT	.	.	TRBV10-2	TRBJ1-4
CAWIGPSNSPLHF	TGTGCCTGGATAGGTCCTAGCAATTCACCCCTCCACTTT	.	.	TRBV11-2	TRBJ1-6
CASSVDFNYGYTF	TGTGCCAGCAGTGTTGACTTCAACTATGGCTACACCTTC	.	.	TRBV12-3/TRBV12-4	TRBJ1-2
CASSYLDRPYEQYF	TGTGCCAGCAGTTACTTGGACAGACCCTACGAGCAGTACTTC	few	.	TRBV6-5	TRBJ2-7
CASSYFQGGTEAFF	TGTGCCAGCAGTTACTTTCAGGGGGGCACTGAAGCTTTCTTT	.	TRBD1	TRBV6-1	TRBJ1-1
CASGSDTYSNQPQHF	TGTGCCAGCGGTTCGGACACTTATAGCAATCAGCCCCAGCATTTT	once	.	TRBV6-5	TRBJ1-5
CATSRDLGPNNSPLHF	TGTGCCACCAGCAGAGACCTGGGGCCCAATAATTCACCCCTCCACTTT	.	.	TRBV15	TRBJ1-6
CAISESGGRTDTQYF	TGTGCCATCAGTGAGTCGGGGGGCCGCACAGATACGCAGTATTTT	once	.	TRBV10-3	TRBJ2-3